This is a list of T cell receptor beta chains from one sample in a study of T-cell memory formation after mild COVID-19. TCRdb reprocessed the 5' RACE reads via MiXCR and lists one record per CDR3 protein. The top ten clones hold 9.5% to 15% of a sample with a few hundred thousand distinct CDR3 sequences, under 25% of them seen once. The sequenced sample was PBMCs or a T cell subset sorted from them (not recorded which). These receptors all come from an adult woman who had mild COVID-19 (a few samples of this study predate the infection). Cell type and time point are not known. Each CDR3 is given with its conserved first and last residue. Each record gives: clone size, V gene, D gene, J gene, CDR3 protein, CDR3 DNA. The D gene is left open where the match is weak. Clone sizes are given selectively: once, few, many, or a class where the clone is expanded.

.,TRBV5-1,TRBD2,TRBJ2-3,CASSGLAGGMNTQYF,TGCGCCAGCAGCGGGCTGGCGGGGGGGATGAATACGCAGTATTTT
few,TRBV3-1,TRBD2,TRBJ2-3,CASSSSLAGGRTDTQYF,TGTGCCAGCAGCTCCTCTTTAGCGGGGGGACGCACAGATACGCAGTATTTT
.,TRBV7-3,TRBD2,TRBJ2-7,CASSLPAGTSSYEQYF,TGTGCCAGCAGCTTACCCGCCGGGACTAGCTCCTACGAGCAGTACTTC
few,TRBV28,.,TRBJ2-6,CASRTLRGYGANVLTF,TGTGCCAGCAGGACCCTCCGGGGGTACGGGGCCAACGTCCTGACTTTC
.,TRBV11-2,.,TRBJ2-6,CASRRSTGANVLTF,TGTGCCAGCAGAAGAAGTACTGGGGCCAACGTCCTGACTTTC
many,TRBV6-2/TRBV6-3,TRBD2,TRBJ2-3,CASGSSLGLATDTQYF,TGTGCCAGCGGTTCTAGTTTGGGACTAGCTACGGATACGCAGTATTTT
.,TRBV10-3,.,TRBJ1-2,CAISESPAGVNYGYTF,TGTGCCATCAGTGAGTCGCCGGCAGGGGTTAACTATGGCTACACCTTC
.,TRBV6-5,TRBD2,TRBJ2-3,CASSYWGGSTDTQYF,TGTGCCAGCAGTTACTGGGGGGGGAGCACAGATACGCAGTATTTT
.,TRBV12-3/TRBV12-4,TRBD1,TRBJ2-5,CASSSYRGLEETQYF,TGTGCCAGCAGTTCCTACAGGGGGTTGGAAGAGACCCAGTACTTC
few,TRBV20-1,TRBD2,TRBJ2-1,CSARDAGLATNEQFF,TGCAGTGCTAGAGATGCGGGACTAGCTACCAATGAGCAGTTCTTC
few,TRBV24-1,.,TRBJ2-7,CATSTSSSSYEQYF,TGTGCCACCAGTACCTCGTCCAGCTCCTACGAGCAGTACTTC
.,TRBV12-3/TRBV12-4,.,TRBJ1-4,CAISPHGPTNEKLFF,TGTGCCATCAGCCCCCACGGTCCAACTAATGAAAAACTGTTTTTT
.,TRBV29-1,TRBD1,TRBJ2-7,CSVEWPGQGGEQYF,TGCAGCGTTGAGTGGCCGGGACAGGGGGGCGAGCAGTACTTC
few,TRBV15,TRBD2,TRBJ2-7,CATSGGTSGDGQYF,TGTGCCACCAGCGGCGGGACTAGCGGAGATGGGCAGTACTTC
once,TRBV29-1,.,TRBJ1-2,CSVEVGNGYTF,TGCAGCGTTGAAGTAGGGAATGGCTACACCTTC
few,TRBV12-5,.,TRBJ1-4,CASGLDSGNEKLFF,TGTGCTAGTGGTTTGGACAGCGGAAATGAAAAACTGTTTTTT
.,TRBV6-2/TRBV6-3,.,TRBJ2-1,CASSWDFQGYNEQFF,TGTGCCAGCAGTTGGGACTTCCAAGGCTACAATGAGCAGTTCTTC
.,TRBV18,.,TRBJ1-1,CASSNGWETEAFF,TGTGCCAGCTCGAACGGATGGGAGACTGAAGCTTTCTTT
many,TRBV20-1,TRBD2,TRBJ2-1,CSAPPGGVLRNEQFF,TGCAGTGCTCCCCCTGGGGGGGTATTACGAAATGAGCAGTTCTTC
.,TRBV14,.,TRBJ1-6,CASSQEAGVNNSPLHF,TGTGCCAGCAGCCAAGAAGCAGGGGTAAATAATTCACCCCTCCACTTT
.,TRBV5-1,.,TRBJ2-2,CASRPDPGTGELFF,TGCGCCAGCAGGCCGGACCCAGGCACCGGGGAGCTGTTTTTT
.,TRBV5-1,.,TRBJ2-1,CASSWAGRDEQFF,TGCGCCAGCAGCTGGGCCGGACGCGATGAGCAGTTCTTC
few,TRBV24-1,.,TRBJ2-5,CATSDLGETQYF,TGTGCCACCAGTGATTTGGGGGAGACCCAGTACTTC
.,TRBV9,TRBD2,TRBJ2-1,CASSDGTSGGGNEQFF,TGTGCCAGCAGCGACGGGACTAGCGGGGGGGGGAATGAGCAGTTCTTC
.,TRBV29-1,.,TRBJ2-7,CSVVGRVDYEQYF,TGCAGCGTTGTTGGGAGAGTGGACTACGAGCAGTACTTC
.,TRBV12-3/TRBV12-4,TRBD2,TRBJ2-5,CASSLKRTSGRNPQETQYF,TGTGCCAGCAGTTTAAAACGAACTAGCGGCCGTAACCCTCAAGAGACCCAGTACTTC
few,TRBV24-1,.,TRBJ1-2,CATSDLRSNYGYTF,TGTGCCACCAGTGATTTGAGGTCTAACTATGGCTACACCTTC
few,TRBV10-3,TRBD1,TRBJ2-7,CAIRGTDSYEQYF,TGTGCCATCAGGGGGACAGACTCTTACGAGCAGTACTTC
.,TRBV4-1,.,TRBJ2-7,CASSQEGNRRYEQYF,TGCGCCAGCAGCCAAGAAGGTAACAGGAGGTACGAGCAGTACTTC
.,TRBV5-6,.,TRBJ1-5,CASSLTGWGNQPQHF,TGTGCCAGCAGCTTGACGGGTTGGGGGAATCAGCCCCAGCATTTT
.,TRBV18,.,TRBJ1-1,CASSPGVGQNTEAFF,TGTGCCAGCTCACCAGGCGTGGGCCAGAACACTGAAGCTTTCTTT
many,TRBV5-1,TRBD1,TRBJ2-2,CASSQGQGNTGELFF,TGTGCCAGCAGCCAAGGACAGGGAAACACCGGGGAGCTGTTTTTT